These 22 T cell receptor beta chains originate from one sample sequenced in a study of CD8 T cells in ankylosing spondylitis. MiXCR, applied by TCRdb to the 5' RACE reads, yields one record per CDR3 protein. This table has 30,000 or so distinct CDR3 sequences, roughly 5.3% appearing once. Material: blood, either unsorted or a sorted T cell fraction (not recorded which). Receptors originate from a female donor with ankylosing spondylitis or in good health (not recorded which).

This clonotype has ten or more counts. The chain carries TRBV9 and TRBJ1-1; possible D gene TRBD1, 6 bases. V gave up 0 bases and J gave up 4 bases, with 13 bases separating them. The germline V gene encodes CDR1 SGDLS and CDR2 YYNGEE. The CDR3 consists of 15 residues. CDR3 region: CASSVAMKGGTEAFF. CDR3 sequence (DNA): TGTGCCAGCAGCGTAGCTATGAAAGGGGGCACTGAAGCTTTCTTT.

This clonotype came up many times. The V gene is TRBV9, the J gene TRBJ2-7; 10 bases fit TRBD2. Germline trimming cut 4 bases from V and 4 bases from J; bases unmatched to any gene: 14. CDR3 length: 17 residues. Germline V CDR1 and CDR2: SGDLS, YYNGEE. The CDR3 spells CASSPRGTSESIYEQYF. The CDR3 DNA reads TGTGCCAGCAGCCCGAGGGGGACTAGCGAGAGCATTTACGAGCAGTACTTC.

This clonotype was counted at least ten times. The chain is built from TRBV9 and TRBJ2-6; 8 positions match TRBD2. J gave up 1 base and V 1 base, and 7 bases lay outside the gene matches. The length of the CDR3 is 18 residues. Germline V lookup: CDR1 SGDLS, CDR2 YYNGEE. The chain's CDR3 is CASSVRSGSPSGANVLTF. Written as DNA, the CDR3 is TGTGCCAGCAGCGTAAGGAGCGGGAGTCCATCTGGGGCCAACGTCCTGACTTTC.

This clonotype occurred many times. The V and J genes are TRBV9 and TRBJ2-5; 8 bases match TRBD2. Per the germline V gene, CDR1 is SGDLS and CDR2 is YYNGEE. The trim removed 0 bases at V and 5 bases at J, leaving 12 bases unmatched. This CDR3 region has 17 residues. The CDR3 DNA is TGTGCCAGCAGCGTAGGTCCAGGGACTAGGTCACGGGAGACCCAGTACTTC. Translation gives CASSVGPGTRSRETQYF.

In its sample, this clonotype was seen many times. V and J are TRBV9 and TRBJ2-1; D not certain. The CDR3 is 14 amino acids. Germline V gene lookup returns CDR1 SGDLS and CDR2 YYNGEE. Trimming pared 1 base from V and 4 bases from J, leaving 9 bases between. The CDR3 spells CASSVIPTYNEQFF. The DNA for the CDR3 is TGTGCCAGCAGCGTAATACCTACTTACAATGAGCAGTTCTTC.

This clonotype showed up many times. The J gene is TRBJ1-3, the V gene TRBV9, with TRBD1 matching 8 bases. Germline-derived CDR1 and CDR2 are SGDLS and YYNGEE. V dropped 0 bases and J dropped 2; count of bases not matched to a gene: 7. The CDR3 is 17 residues long. CDR3 loop: CASSVEITRGPGNTIYF. The CDR3 bases are TGTGCCAGCAGCGTAGAAATAACCAGGGGGCCTGGAAACACCATATATTTT.

By its share, this clonotype is medium-sized. The chain carries TRBV9 and TRBJ2-7; TRBD2 might be the D (5 bases). The CDR3 spans 14 residues. Trimming removed 4 bases from V and 3 bases from J, with 14 bases in between. Germline CDR1 SGDLS, CDR2 YYNGEE. The CDR3 spells CASSLTPGSYEQYF. The CDR3 nucleotides are TGTGCCAGCAGCCTTACGCCGGGGAGCTACGAGCAGTACTTC. The whole variable domain, filled in from reference TRBV9 and TRBJ2-7, reads DSGVTQTPKHLITATGQRVTLRCSPRSGDLSVYWYQQSLDQGLQFLIQYYNGEERAKGNILERFSAQQFPDLHSELNLSSLELGDSALYFCASSLTPGSYEQYFGPGTRLTVT.

At least ten counts were recorded for this clonotype. The rearrangement links TRBV9 to TRBJ2-7; TRBD2 agrees at 7 bases. The J segment lost 0 bases and the V segment lost 0 bases, leaving 9 bases of the junction unmatched. The CDR3 length is 17 residues. Germline V CDR1 and CDR2: SGDLS, YYNGEE. CDR3 sequence reads: CASSVGAGLSNSYEQYF. The CDR3 region has the DNA TGTGCCAGCAGCGTAGGAGCGGGACTATCCAACTCCTACGAGCAGTACTTC. Full variable domain (missing parts from reference TRBV9 and TRBJ2-7): DSGVTQTPKHLITATGQRVTLRCSPRSGDLSVYWYQQSLDQGLQFLIQYYNGEERAKGNILERFSAQQFPDLHSELNLSSLELGDSALYFCASSVGAGLSNSYEQYFGPGTRLTVT.

This clonotype was seen at least ten times. The chain recombines TRBV9 with TRBJ2-5; TRBD1 matches 10 bases. Germline V gene data show CDR1 as SGDLS and CDR2 as YYNGEE. This CDR3 has 15 amino acids. The J segment lost 3 bases and the V segment lost 3 bases, leaving 5 bases of the junction unmatched. Here the CDR3 reads CASSGADRGEETQYF. For the CDR3, the DNA is TGTGCCAGCAGCGGCGCGGACAGGGGGGAAGAGACCCAGTACTTC. Looking up the rest from reference TRBV9 and TRBJ2-5 gives the full variable domain: DSGVTQTPKHLITATGQRVTLRCSPRSGDLSVYWYQQSLDQGLQFLIQYYNGEERAKGNILERFSAQQFPDLHSELNLSSLELGDSALYFCASSGADRGEETQYFGPGTRLLVL.

This clonotype is deemed medium-sized. The rearrangement joins TRBV9 to TRBJ2-3; D ambiguous. The germline V and J ends were trimmed by 2 bases and 5 bases, with 3 bases remaining between them. From germline, CDR1 is SGDLS and CDR2 YYNGEE. The CDR3 is 11 residues long. CDR3 sequence: CASSVLDTQYF. CDR3 DNA: TGTGCCAGCAGCGTTTTAGATACGCAGTATTTT.

This clonotype was recorded at least ten times. The CDR3 bases are TGTGCCAGCAGCCCAGGCGTGGGGGCGGGGAACACTGAAGCTTTCTTT. This sequence encodes CASSPGVGAGNTEAFF. The chain uses TRBV9 and TRBJ1-1; the D gene is possibly TRBD1 (6 bases). Germline-derived CDR1 and CDR2 are SGDLS and YYNGEE. The CDR3 spans 16 residues. V was trimmed by 4 bases and J by 1 base, leaving 17 bases between them.

This clonotype was observed many times. The V call is TRBV9, the J call TRBJ1-5, with unresolved D. Germline V gene sequence: CDR1 SGDLS, CDR2 YYNGEE. This CDR3 has 14 residues. Trimming took 2 bases from V and 6 from J, leaving 12 bases between them. For the CDR3, the DNA is TGTGCCAGCAGCGTCGAGTCCTCCACTCAGCCCCAGCATTTT. Encoded protein: CASSVESSTQPQHF.

This clonotype was counted at least ten times. This chain uses TRBV9 with TRBJ1-3; 9 bases line up with TRBD1. V lost 4 bases and J lost 4; bases outside the gene matches: 3. The V gene's germline CDR1 is SGDLS and CDR2 YYNGEE. The CDR3 is 14 amino acids. The CDR3 sequence is CASSLGTGGNTIYF. The CDR3 coding sequence is TGTGCCAGCAGCCTCGGGACAGGGGGAAACACCATATATTTT.

This clonotype was seen more than once but under ten times. The chain links TRBV9 to TRBJ2-5, with D hard to call. The CDR3 has 14 residues. V gave up 0 bases and J gave up 0 bases, with 6 bases separating them. Germline CDR1 is SGDLS and CDR2 is YYNGEE. In DNA form, the CDR3 reads TGTGCCAGCAGCGTAGGTGGCAACCAAGAGACCCAGTACTTC. Its protein product is CASSVGGNQETQYF.

This clonotype showed up many times. The chain recombines TRBV9 with TRBJ2-3; D might be TRBD2 (5 bases). Per germline, CDR1 SGDLS and CDR2 YYNGEE. The germline V and J ends were trimmed by 4 bases and 2 bases, with 17 bases remaining between them. This CDR3 is built from 16 residues. For the CDR3, the DNA is TGTGCCAGCAGCCGGAAGGACTGGAGACTCACAGATACGCAGTATTTT. Its protein is CASSRKDWRLTDTQYF.

This clonotype was seen ten or more times. The chain carries TRBV9 and TRBJ2-7, with D perhaps matching TRBD2 (5 bases). The V and J ends lost 0 bases and 0 bases respectively, with 22 bases between them. Germline V gene data show CDR1 as SGDLS and CDR2 as YYNGEE. There are 19 residues in the CDR3. The CDR3: CASSVGASGPMTRSYEQYF. CDR3 bases: TGTGCCAGCAGCGTAGGCGCAAGCGGCCCGATGACACGCTCCTACGAGCAGTACTTC.

This clonotype has a count of ten or more. The chain recombines TRBV9 with TRBJ2-5; 12 bases fit TRBD1. This CDR3 has 18 amino acids. The trim removed 4 bases at V and 4 bases at J, leaving 14 bases unmatched. CDR1 is SGDLS and CDR2 is YYNGEE in the germline V gene. This CDR3 is CASSKAGGQGALGETQYF. The CDR3 DNA reads TGTGCCAGCAGCAAGGCTGGGGGACAGGGGGCGTTGGGAGAGACCCAGTACTTC.

Within the sample, this clonotype is large (0.1 to 1%). The V call is TRBV9, the J call TRBJ2-3; D gene unclear. CDR3 length: 12 amino acids. V was clipped by 3 bases and J by 6 bases, with 8 bases between them. Per germline, CDR1 SGDLS and CDR2 YYNGEE. The CDR3 spells CASSGPFDTQYF. For the CDR3, the DNA is TGTGCCAGCAGCGGCCCCTTCGATACGCAGTATTTT.

There are many counts of this clonotype. The chain has TRBV9 and TRBJ2-5; a possible D gene is TRBD1 (6 bases). This CDR3 is built from 14 residues. CDR1 and CDR2 (germline): SGDLS, YYNGEE. Trimming stripped 4 bases from V and 2 bases from J, with 12 bases between. CDR3 region: CASSPRDIQETQYF. The DNA for the CDR3 is TGTGCCAGCAGCCCCAGGGACATACAAGAGACCCAGTACTTC.

Only a few counts were recorded for this clonotype. V is TRBV9 and J is TRBJ2-3; D is ambiguous. The CDR3 extends over 13 amino acids. Trimming stripped 4 bases from V and 5 bases from J, with 11 bases between. Germline CDR1 and CDR2: SGDLS and YYNGEE. This chain's CDR3 is CASSPERGDTQYF. The CDR3 region has the DNA TGTGCCAGCAGCCCAGAGAGAGGAGATACGCAGTATTTT. Looking up the rest from reference TRBV9 and TRBJ2-3 gives the full variable domain: DSGVTQTPKHLITATGQRVTLRCSPRSGDLSVYWYQQSLDQGLQFLIQYYNGEERAKGNILERFSAQQFPDLHSELNLSSLELGDSALYFCASSPERGDTQYFGPGTRLTVL.

This clonotype has ten or more counts. This chain connects TRBV9 to TRBJ1-2; TRBD1 aligns across 8 bases. CDR3 length: 15 residues. Germline V CDR1 and CDR2: SGDLS, YYNGEE. Trimming at V came to 2 bases and at J to 8 bases, leaving 11 bases not matched to a gene. CDR3 in amino acids: CASSVGGQGVYGYTF. Written as DNA, the CDR3 is TGTGCCAGCAGCGTTGGCGGACAGGGTGTGTACGGCTACACCTTC.

This clonotype has only a few counts. The chain carries TRBV9 and TRBJ2-2; 7 bases are shared with TRBD1. The V gene's germline CDR1 is SGDLS and CDR2 YYNGEE. V shed 4 bases, J shed 1 base, and the junction held 4 bases outside the gene matches. The CDR3 has 15 amino acids. CDR3 in DNA: TGTGCCAGCAGCACGGGACAGTTGAACACCGGGGAGCTGTTTTTT. Protein sequence: CASSTGQLNTGELFF.